These 11 T cell receptor beta chains were all obtained from the same sample, sequenced in a study of blood T cell repertoires in COVID-19. Assay used: immunoSEQ multiplex PCR; TCRdb lists only in-frame clones, some missing. The table lists some 250,000 clones, 65% to 90% of them singletons, with around 3% in the top ten. Sequenced input: peripheral blood. The receptors originated from a woman aged 55-69 years with active or convalescent COVID-19.

The V gene is TRBV4-1, the J gene TRBJ1-2; TRBD1 might be the D (5 bases). Trimming left V 0 bases short and J 7 bases short, with 15 bases between. This CDR3 region has 15 residues. The germline CDR1 and CDR2 sequences are MGHRA and YSYEKL. This CDR3 is CASSQEGQGRTGYTF. CDR3 bases: TGCGCCAGCAGCCAAGAAGGGCAGGGTCGAACTGGCTACACCTTC.

The chain couples TRBV5-5 to TRBJ1-2; D uncertain. Trimming took 1 base from V and 8 from J, leaving 9 bases between them. The CDR3 is 12 amino acids. Germline lookup yields CDR1 SGHKS and CDR2 YYEKEE (reference sequence). The CDR3 is CASSLNLEGYTF. The CDR3 bases are TGTGCCAGCAGCTTGAACCTTGAGGGCTACACCTTC.

This clone has more than one count but fewer than ten. The chain employs TRBV5-1 and TRBJ1-4; D may be TRBD1 (6 bases). V was pared by 4 bases and J by 1 base, with 14 bases between. CDR3 length equals 16 residues. Germline V gene lookup returns CDR1 SGHRS and CDR2 YFSETQ. CDR3 in amino acids: CASSLFQQGTNEKLFF. CDR3 sequence (DNA): TGCGCCAGCAGCCTATTCCAACAGGGAACTAATGAAAAACTGTTTTTT.

This clone appeared a few times. V gene TRBV10-2 combines with J gene TRBJ2-3, with a weak D call TRBD2 (6 bases). CDR1 is WSHSY, CDR2 SAAADI, per germline. This CDR3 has 13 residues. V lost 3 bases to trimming and J lost 5 bases, with 9 bases between them. This CDR3 is CASSDRGGDTQYF. CDR3 sequence (DNA): TGCGCCAGCAGTGACCGGGGAGGAGATACGCAGTATTTT.

V is TRBV25-1 and J is TRBJ2-1; the match to TRBD1 covers 8 bases. Germline V gene data show CDR1 as MGHDK and CDR2 as SYGVNS. With V trimmed by 4 bases and J by 5 bases, 7 bases remained unmatched. This CDR3 contains 15 residues. CDR3 region: CASSGPRTGNNEQFF. In DNA, the CDR3 is TGTGCCAGCAGTGGACCCAGGACAGGGAACAATGAGCAGTTCTTC.

The chain uses TRBV9 and TRBJ2-5, with a possible D match to TRBD2 (7 bases). The CDR3 has 15 residues. Trimming removed 4 bases at V and 5 bases at J, with 18 bases between. Germline values: CDR1 SGDLS, CDR2 YYNGEE. CDR3 loop: CASSPSGGLYETQYF. As DNA, the CDR3 is TGTGCCAGCAGCCCCTCCGGGGGGCTTTACGAGACCCAGTACTTC.

The chain recombines TRBV30 with TRBJ1-4; no reliable D call. V dropped 2 bases and J dropped 3 bases, with 10 bases sitting between them. In germline, CDR1 is GTSNPN, CDR2 SVGIG (reference sequence). The CDR3 contains 14 residues. CDR3 protein: CAWSYIGANEKLFF. Written as DNA, the CDR3 is TGTGCCTGGAGTTACATCGGGGCTAATGAAAAACTGTTTTTT. Complete variable domain (other parts from reference TRBV30 and TRBJ1-4): SQTIHQWPATLVQPVGSPLSLECTVEGTSNPNLYWYRQAAGRGLQLLFYSVGIGQISSEVPQNLSASRPQDRQFILSSKKLLLSDSGFYLCAWSYIGANEKLFFGSGTQLSVL.

The rearrangement uses TRBV4-1 and TRBJ2-1; 7 nucleotides agree with TRBD2. J lost 4 bases, V lost 0 bases, and 21 bases had no gene match. This CDR3 comprises 21 residues. Germline lookup yields CDR1 MGHRA and CDR2 YSYEKL. The CDR3 DNA sequence: TGCGCCAGCAGCCAAGATGGTGGGGAACTGATGGGGCGGGGGACTTACAATGAGCAGTTCTTC. Encoded protein: CASSQDGGELMGRGTYNEQFF.

This sequence joins TRBV13 and TRBJ1-1, with TRBD1 matching 9 bases. The V and J ends lost 8 bases and 3 bases, in that order; junction bases with no gene match: 16. Germline V gives CDR1 PRHDT, CDR2 FYEKMQ (reference sequence). CDR3 size: 17 residues. The CDR3 sequence is CASSRSGTGRVDTEAFF. CDR3 nucleotides: TGTGCCAGCTCCCGGTCCGGGACAGGGAGAGTGGACACTGAAGCTTTCTTT.

The chain joins TRBV5-4 to TRBJ2-3; TRBD2 agrees at 12 bases. J was trimmed by 6 bases and V by 0 bases; bases with no gene match: 5. Germline V lookup: CDR1 SGHNT, CDR2 YYREEE (reference sequence). The CDR3 contains 16 residues. In DNA form, the CDR3 reads TGTGCCAGCAGCTTGGCCCTAGCGGGGGGGCCTGATACGCAGTATTTT. Its protein is CASSLALAGGPDTQYF. The full variable domain, completed using reference TRBV5-4 and TRBJ2-3, is ETGVTQSPTHLIKTRGQQVTLRCSSQSGHNTVSWYQQALGQGPQFIFQYYREEENGRGNFPPRFSGLQFPNYSSELNVNALELDDSALYLCASSLALAGGPDTQYFGPGTRLTVL.

The rearrangement joins TRBV10-3 to TRBJ1-5; 7 bases line up with TRBD1. The CDR3 consists of 14 residues. Germline values: CDR1 ENHRY, CDR2 SYGVKD. The J segment lost 5 bases and the V segment lost 3 bases, leaving 4 bases of the junction unmatched. CDR3 DNA sequence: TGTGCCATCAGTGATGGACAGGTCGATCAGCCCCAGCATTTT. Translation gives CAISDGQVDQPQHF.